This passage covers 11 T cell receptor beta chains from one sample sequenced in a study of OX40 agonist ivuxolimab in advanced cancers. Generated by immunoSEQ multiplex PCR, the TCRdb table keeps only in-frame clones and is missing some. The sample shows tens of thousands of clones, approximately 81% of them seen only once. The material sequenced was CD4+ or CD8+ T cells sorted from blood, taken in a trial of the OX40 agonist ivuxolimab. The receptor source for this set is an adult with an advanced solid tumor such as melanoma, head and neck, liver or kidney cancer.

This clone is a singleton in its sample. V and J are TRBV5-4 and TRBJ2-3, with 7 bases fitting TRBD1. The trim removed 4 bases at V and 3 bases at J, leaving 11 bases unmatched. The germline V gene encodes CDR1 SGHNT and CDR2 YYREEE (reference sequence). The CDR3 runs to 16 residues. The CDR3 loop reads CASSRRQGEGTDTQYF. In DNA, the CDR3 is TGTGCCAGCAGCCGTCGACAGGGCGAGGGGACAGATACGCAGTATTTT.

To note about this clone: Germline is not matched at one junction end, which may reflect a read error. CDR3 coding DNA: TGTGCCAGCAGCGTAGCTCCCAGGGATAATGAGCAGCTCTTC. As protein: CASSVAPRDNEQLF. This chain joins TRBV9 and TRBJ2-1; D is perhaps TRBD1 (5 bases). The CDR3 loop spans 14 amino acids. Germline V gene lookup returns CDR1 SGDLS and CDR2 YYNGEE.

This rearrangement joins TRBV18 to TRBJ2-7, with TRBD1 matching 7 bases. V shed 3 bases and J 2 bases; nucleotides not matched to a gene: 4. From germline, CDR1 is KGHSH and CDR2 LQKENI. The CDR3 has 14 amino acids. DNA for the CDR3: TGTGCCAGCTCACCCCCGGGACAGCCCTACGAGCAGTACTTC. Amino acid sequence: CASSPPGQPYEQYF.

The V gene is TRBV10-2, the J gene TRBJ1-1, with 10 bases identical to TRBD1. This CDR3 region has 12 residues. The J segment lost 4 bases and the V segment lost 10 bases, leaving 3 bases of the junction unmatched. CDR1 is WSHSY and CDR2 is SAAADI in the germline V gene. In DNA form, the CDR3 reads TGCGCCACTGGACAGGGGGGCACTGAAGCTTTCTTT. This sequence encodes CATGQGGTEAFF.

This chain uses TRBV2 with TRBJ1-1; 7 bases are shared with TRBD1. Germline CDR1 is SNHLY and CDR2 is FYNNEI. With 6 bases clipped from V and 4 bases from J, the junction kept 8 bases outside the gene matches. The CDR3 has 14 residues. CDR3 sequence (DNA): TGTGCCAGCAGCGACACAGGGGTGAGCACTGAAGCTTTCTTT. Translating gives CASSDTGVSTEAFF. Filled out from reference TRBV2 and TRBJ1-1, the complete variable domain reads EPEVTQTPSHQVTQMGQEVILRCVPISNHLYFYWYRQILGQKVEFLVSFYNNEISEKSEIFDDQFSVERPDGSNFTLKIRSTKLEDSAMYFCASSDTGVSTEAFFGQGTRLTVV.

The rearrangement joins TRBV6-5 to TRBJ2-3; 9 bases align to TRBD2. This CDR3 has 15 residues. After removal of 0 bases from V and 4 bases from J, the junction contained 2 bases not matched to a gene. Germline lookup yields CDR1 MNHEY and CDR2 SVGAGI. The chain's CDR3 is CASSYSGLAADTQYF. The CDR3 nucleotides are TGTGCCAGCAGTTACTCGGGACTAGCAGCAGATACGCAGTATTTT.

The chain has TRBV6-4 and TRBJ1-1; the D is unclear. Trimming removed 5 bases from V and 0 bases from J, with 7 bases in between. This CDR3 has 13 residues. The germline V gene has CDR1 MRHNA and CDR2 SNTAGT. The CDR3 spells CASSLTLNTEAFF. In DNA, the CDR3 is TGTGCCAGCAGTTTGACCCTGAACACTGAAGCTTTCTTT.

J is TRBJ1-2 and V is TRBV5-4; possibly TRBD1 for D (5 bases). Per the germline V gene, CDR1 is SGHNT and CDR2 is YYREEE (reference sequence). V gave up 6 bases and J gave up 3 bases, with 15 bases separating them. CDR3 length: 14 amino acids. The CDR3 loop reads CASTFGGVDYGYTF. Here the CDR3 DNA reads TGTGCCAGCACCTTTGGGGGGGTAGACTATGGCTACACCTTC.

The V and J genes are TRBV6-5 and TRBJ2-7, with D uncertain. Germline V gene lookup returns CDR1 MNHEY and CDR2 SVGAGI. V was clipped by 5 bases and J by 5 bases, with 10 bases between them. CDR3 length equals 12 residues. The CDR3 nucleotides are TGTGCCAGCAGTCGTGGGATCCACGAGCAGTACGTC. It is translated as CASSRGIHEQYV.

The chain is built from TRBV14 and TRBJ1-6; D not certain. V lost 6 bases and J lost 0, with 9 bases in between. Per the germline V gene, CDR1 is SGHDN and CDR2 is FVKESK. The CDR3 length is 15 residues. As DNA, the CDR3 is TGTGCCAGCAGTGCATCTAGCTCCTATAATTCACCCCTCCACTTT. Its translation: CASSASSSYNSPLHF.

V and J are TRBV18 and TRBJ2-3; D remains unclear. CDR3 size: 14 residues. With 0 bases removed from V and 5 bases from J, the gap between germline ends came to 9 bases. The germline CDR1 and CDR2 sequences are KGHSH and LQKENI. The CDR3 coding sequence is TGTGCCAGCTCACCACCGATGCTTGTAGATACGCAGTATTTT. As protein: CASSPPMLVDTQYF.